This TCR beta chain was profiled in a study of OX40 agonist ivuxolimab in advanced cancers. Profiled with immunoSEQ multiplex PCR; TCRdb holds only in-frame clones, not every one. The sample shows 69,000 or so clones, about four fifths of them seen only once. The CDR3 sequence is 13 residues long. Trimming removed 7 bases from V and 7 bases from J, with 11 bases in between. Germline-derived CDR1 and CDR2 are SNHLY and FYNNEI. This chain joins TRBV2 and TRBJ1-6; perhaps TRBD1 as D (5 bases). This TCR came from an adult with an advanced solid tumor such as melanoma, head and neck, liver or kidney cancer. The starting material was CD4+ or CD8+ T cells sorted from blood, obtained in a trial of the OX40 agonist ivuxolimab. CDR3 nucleotides: TGTGCCAGCACCCGACAGTTAAATTCACCCCTCCACTTT. Amino acid sequence: CASTRQLNSPLHF.